This T cell receptor (beta chain) was retrieved from a study of CD4 T cells in relation to SARS-CoV-2 and coronaviruses. General study results and limits: Culture-expanded clones reflect memory recall rather than primary priming during culture. In roughly 61% of donors, memory CD4+ clonotypes crossrecognized SARS-CoV-2 and at least one common cold coronavirus spike.

Deep TCR-beta sequencing used DNA from uncultured naive and memory CD4+ T cells. Using immunoSEQ multiplex PCR, the repertoire was profiled, and TCRdb retains in-frame clones only, with some absent. The table has 60,000 to 80,000 clones, 75% to 90% seen once. The unexposed donors gave CD4+ T cells in about 2010-2018, prior to COVID-19. Cryopreserved PBMCs were CD4-enriched, then split into naive and memory cells. Comment on this clone: Its antigen is unidentified.

This TCR came from a human donor in good health. The specimen sequenced was memory CD4+ T cells from PBMCs.

The CDR3 DNA reads TGTGCCAGCAGTCAAACCCCCGATCAGCCCCAGCATTTT. Residues: CASSQTPDQPQHF. This rearrangement joins TRBV7-3 to TRBJ1-5; D not resolved. The V gene's germline CDR1 is SGHTA and CDR2 FQGTGA. Between the trimmed V and J ends, which lost 6 bases and 5 bases, there was a span of 11 bases. This CDR3 comprises 13 residues.